This T cell receptor (beta chain) came from a study of T-cell reconstitution after alpha-beta-depleted transplantation in children (TCRdb year 2016). About the full investigation: Using TCR repertoire profiling, the study followed T-cell immune reconstitution in a quantitative way in children after TCRalphabeta/CD19-depleted allogeneic hematopoietic cell transplantation. Summary of the overall study and its limitations: Over the following months the frequencies of hyperexpanded clones went down, and after one year T-cell counts and TCRbeta diversity were mostly credited to newly produced T cells. Apparently early alphabetaT-cell count recovery about two months after transplant reportedly relied on only several hundred rapidly expanded clones derived from non-depleted graft cells. In some patients, high TCRbeta diversity at day 60 was attributed to recipient T cells and intrathymic progenitors that had survived conditioning.

Details on this clonotype: Its antigen is currently not known. No per-base quality is available; no much larger clone lies one base away.

The library was built by means of PCR. TCRdb records Illumina HiSeq 2500 as the sequencer. TCR library preparation used molecular barcoding, with unique molecular identifiers applied to normalize quantification of the TCRbeta repertoire. TCRdb applied fastp at Q25 and MiXCR to the public reads, then kept only in-frame beta chains. Duplicate CDR3 protein sequences are folded into a single record with the most common DNA and genes. For this sample the table gives about 900,000 distinct CDR3 sequences, of which about 30% were detected only once. In total, the top ten clones hold over 25% of the sample. The sample's treatment or condition label, in plain terms: allogeneic hematopoietic cell transplantation with graft depleted of TCRalphabeta T cells and CD19 B cells. The transplant recipients were children given TCRalphabeta/CD19-depleted allogeneic hematopoietic cell grafts. The germline ends are 16 bases apart after V is trimmed by 1 base and J by 2 bases. The germline V gene provides CDR1 SQVTM and CDR2 ANQGSEA. The CDR3 runs 16 residues from the cysteine to the phenylalanine. Only the CDR3 part of the read is kept: 48 bases, read in frame from the first base.

The chain is encoded by TRBV29-1 joined to TRBJ2-3, with TRBD1 perhaps the D gene, on 5 matching bases. The TCR comes from a boy younger than two who had a stem cell transplant for SCID, so the T cells may come from the graft donor. This material consisted of PBMCs, mostly from graft donor cells, taken 360 days after TCRalphabeta/CD19-depleted stem cell transplant. The encoded CDR3 is CSVEAVQGSHTDTQYF. Read as DNA, the sequence is TGCAGCGTTGAAGCGGTGCAGGGATCCCACACAGATACGCAGTATTTT.